Below are 29 T cell receptor beta chains sequenced from a single sample in a study of T cell responses to AZD1222 COVID-19 vaccine. This table comes from immunoSEQ multiplex PCR, and its TCRdb copy is limited to in-frame clones, with some not included. The repertoire holds more than 100,000 clones, with 75% to 90% as singletons. The specimen comprised peripheral blood, sampled on day 0 of AZD1222 vaccination. The receptor set was obtained from an adult in good health.

V gene TRBV28 combines with J gene TRBJ1-5; D is possibly TRBD1 (5 bases). Trimming took 4 bases from V and 5 from J, leaving 9 bases between them. The CDR3 loop spans 13 amino acids. Germline V gene data show CDR1 as MDHEN and CDR2 as SYDVKM. The CDR3 DNA follows: TGTGCCAGCAGTTGGACAACCGATCAGCCCCAGCATTTT. The encoded protein is CASSWTTDQPQHF.

CDR3 in amino acids: CASSLAGQRAPYEQYF. CDR3 sequence (DNA): TGTGCCAGCAGCTTAGCGGGACAGAGGGCCCCCTACGAGCAGTACTTC. The chain carries TRBV5-8 and TRBJ2-7, with D perhaps TRBD1 or TRBD2 (7 bases each). V gave up 2 bases and J gave up 2 bases, with 17 bases separating them. From germline, CDR1 is SGHTS and CDR2 YDEGEE. The CDR3 contains 16 residues. Using reference TRBV5-8 and TRBJ2-7 for the parts outside the CDR3, the full variable domain is EAGVTQSPTHLIKTRGQQATLRCSPISGHTSVYWYQQALGLGLQFLLWYDEGEERNRGNFPPRFSGRQFPNYSSELNVNALELEDSALYLCASSLAGQRAPYEQYFGPGTRLTVT.

The chain recombines TRBV4-1 with TRBJ2-7; D is ambiguous. This CDR3 contains 16 residues. V was trimmed by 1 base and J by 0 bases, leaving 13 bases between them. Germline V lookup: CDR1 MGHRA, CDR2 YSYEKL. The CDR3: CASSQVSLLSSYEQYF. CDR3 in DNA: TGCGCCAGCAGCCAAGTAAGTCTCCTGAGCTCCTACGAGCAGTACTTC.

This sequence joins TRBV9 and TRBJ2-7; possibly TRBD2 for D (6 bases). V lost 0 bases and J 5 bases, leaving 9 bases between the germline ends. CDR3 length equals 13 residues. Germline CDR1 reads SGDLS; CDR2 reads YYNGEE. The CDR3 reads CASSVAGDNEQYF. CDR3 bases: TGTGCCAGCAGCGTAGCGGGAGATAACGAGCAGTACTTC.

The chain combines TRBV5-1 with TRBJ1-3; tentative D call: TRBD1 (5 bases). Trimming left V 0 bases short and J 2 bases short, with 6 bases between. The CDR3 runs to 14 residues. The V gene's germline CDR1 is SGHRS and CDR2 YFSETQ. The chain's CDR3 is CASSLGGTGNTIYF. The CDR3, as DNA: TGCGCCAGCAGCTTGGGGGGGACTGGAAACACCATATATTTT.

This clone was picked up one time. The rearrangement uses TRBV7-8 and TRBJ1-2; D perhaps matches TRBD1 (6 bases). The CDR3 runs 14 residues. Germline loops: CDR1 SGHVS, CDR2 FQNEAQ. V lost 5 bases, J lost 3 bases, and 13 bases lay in between. Here the CDR3 DNA reads TGTGCCAGCAGCCCAATAGGGGGGGACTATGGCTACACCTTC. It encodes CASSPIGGDYGYTF.

The chain combines TRBV19 with TRBJ2-4, with D possibly being TRBD1 (6 bases). CDR3 length: 14 residues. The V and J ends lost 7 bases and 5 bases respectively, with 15 bases between them. Germline V gene sequence: CDR1 LNHDA, CDR2 SQIVND (reference sequence). DNA for the CDR3: TGTGCCAGTATGTCCCCCGGACAGCAAAACATTCAGTACTTC. It specifies CASMSPGQQNIQYF.

The V gene is TRBV6-2 or TRBV6-3, the J gene TRBJ1-5; weak D call: TRBD1 (5 bases). V lost 1 base and J lost 0, with 10 bases in between. The CDR3 contains 16 residues. The germline V gene encodes CDR1 MNHEY and CDR2 SVGEGT. CDR3 amino acids: CASSYWGEYSNQPQHF. CDR3 nucleotide sequence: TGTGCCAGCAGTTACTGGGGGGAATATAGCAATCAGCCCCAGCATTTT.

The V and J genes are TRBV28 and TRBJ1-4; no clear D gene. Between the trimmed V and J ends, which lost 3 bases and 8 bases, there was a span of 13 bases. The CDR3 loop spans 14 amino acids. The germline V gene has CDR1 MDHEN and CDR2 SYDVKM. The CDR3 loop reads CASSLAGREEKLFF. CDR3 DNA: TGTGCCAGCAGTTTGGCGGGGAGGGAGGAAAAACTGTTTTTT.

The genes are TRBV9 and TRBJ2-5; D uncertain. V was clipped by 0 bases and J by 2 bases, with 14 bases between them. The CDR3 extends over 16 amino acids. CDR1 is SGDLS, CDR2 YYNGEE, per germline. The CDR3 sequence is CASSVDSRQLQETQYF. The CDR3 nucleotides read TGTGCCAGCAGCGTAGATTCGAGGCAGTTACAAGAGACCCAGTACTTC.

J is TRBJ1-5 and V is TRBV7-2, with TRBD1 as a possible D gene (5 bases). Trimming cost V 1 base and J 4 bases, with 11 bases left between them. This CDR3 spans 15 amino acids. Germline CDR1 is SGHTA and CDR2 is FQGNSA. The CDR3 sequence: CASSLGQGTNQPQHF. The CDR3 DNA is TGTGCCAGCAGCTTAGGTCAGGGTACGAATCAGCCCCAGCATTTT.

The CDR3 protein is CASSLEAAGVGDTQYF. CDR3 nucleotides: TGCGCCAGCAGCTTGGAGGCGGCAGGGGTGGGAGATACGCAGTATTTT. J is TRBJ2-3 and V is TRBV5-1, with a tentative D call TRBD1 (6 bases). Germline V gene lookup returns CDR1 SGHRS and CDR2 YFSETQ. Trimming left V 0 bases short and J 5 bases short, with 16 bases between. CDR3 size: 16 residues. The full variable domain, in which reference TRBV5-1 and TRBJ2-3 provide the parts outside the CDR3, is KAGVTQTPRYLIKTRGQQVTLSCSPISGHRSVSWYQQTPGQGLQFLFEYFSETQRNKGNFPGRFSGRQFSNSRSEMNVSTLELGDSALYLCASSLEAAGVGDTQYFGPGTRLTVL.

The rearrangement links TRBV28 to TRBJ2-2, with 8 bases identical to TRBD2. J lost 7 bases, V lost 2 bases, and 9 bases had no gene match. CDR1 and CDR2 from the germline V gene are MDHEN and SYDVKM. The CDR3 extends over 16 amino acids. CDR3: CASSLIPGGPRGELFF. CDR3 bases: TGTGCCAGCAGTTTAATACCGGGGGGGCCCCGCGGGGAGCTGTTTTTT.

V usage is TRBV29-1 and J usage is TRBJ1-1; D gene uncertain. The CDR3 loop spans 12 amino acids. The germline V gene has CDR1 SQVTM and CDR2 ANQGSEA. V lost 4 bases and J lost 1, with 7 bases in between. CDR3 residues: CSVGKGNTEAFF. The CDR3 coding sequence is TGCAGCGTTGGAAAGGGGAACACTGAAGCTTTCTTT.

The rearrangement uses TRBV2 and TRBJ1-2; tentatively, D is TRBD1 (5 bases). Per germline, CDR1 SNHLY and CDR2 FYNNEI. The CDR3 totals 15 residues. The V gene lost 6 bases and the J gene lost 1 base, with 15 bases spanning the gap. The CDR3 DNA reads TGTGCCAGCAGCCACTATTTACAGGTTAACTATGGCTACACCTTC. Amino acids: CASSHYLQVNYGYTF.

The sample holds a few counts of this clone. The same CDR3 also results from other DNA sequences found in this sample. The chain links TRBV4-1 to TRBJ2-3; either TRBD1 or TRBD2 may supply D (6 bases each). The CDR3 is 16 residues long. Germline V gives CDR1 MGHRA, CDR2 YSYEKL. Trimming removed 1 base from V and 3 bases from J, with 14 bases in between. In nucleotides, the CDR3 is TGCGCCAGCAGCCAAGTCGGAGGGGGGCGGACAGATACGCAGTATTTT. Translated: CASSQVGGGRTDTQYF.

The chain couples TRBV7-2 to TRBJ2-7; 9 nucleotides align to TRBD1. Per the germline V gene, CDR1 is SGHTA and CDR2 is FQGNSA. The CDR3 contains 16 residues. V dropped 5 bases and J dropped 0; count of bases not matched to a gene: 8. The CDR3, as DNA: TGTGCCAGCAGCAGGGGGACAGGGATGTCCTCCTACGAGCAGTACTTC. Protein sequence: CASSRGTGMSSYEQYF. The complete variable domain, with remaining parts taken from reference TRBV7-2 and TRBJ2-7, reads GAGVSQSPSNKVTEKGKDVELRCDPISGHTALYWYRQSLGQGLEFLIYFQGNSAPDKSGLPSDRFSAERTGGSVSTLTIQRTQQEDSAVYLCASSRGTGMSSYEQYFGPGTRLTVT.

The chain has TRBV24-1 and TRBJ2-1; 9 positions agree with TRBD2. The CDR3 runs 18 residues. The germline gives CDR1 KGHDR, CDR2 SFDVKD. Trimming cost V 2 bases and J 4 bases; bases outside gene matches: 11. The CDR3 sequence: CATSDSGSGAGGYNEQFF. CDR3 nucleotides: TGTGCCACCAGTGATTCGGGTTCTGGTGCGGGGGGGTACAATGAGCAGTTCTTC.

J is TRBJ2-1 and V is TRBV11-3; 10 bases are a match to TRBD2. The CDR3 loop spans 14 amino acids. V shed 2 bases, J shed 6 bases, and the junction held 1 base outside the gene matches. CDR1 and CDR2 from the germline V gene are SGHNT and YENEEA. The chain's CDR3 is CASSLRTSGNEQFF. CDR3 DNA: TGTGCCAGCAGCTTAAGGACTAGCGGCAATGAGCAGTTCTTC. The whole variable domain, remainder taken from reference TRBV11-3 and TRBJ2-1, is EAGVVQSPRYKIIEKKQPVAFWCNPISGHNTLYWYLQNLGQGPELLIRYENEEAVDDSQLPKDRFSAERLKGVDSTLKIQPAELGDSAVYLCASSLRTSGNEQFFGPGTRLTVL.

The rearrangement links TRBV5-1 to TRBJ1-4, with TRBD1 matching 9 bases. The germline gives CDR1 SGHRS, CDR2 YFSETQ. The CDR3 totals 16 residues. V lost 3 bases, J lost 3 bases, and 6 bases stayed unmatched. CDR3 in amino acids: CASSSQGAGANEKLFF. For the CDR3, the DNA is TGCGCCAGCAGCTCACAGGGGGCAGGAGCTAATGAAAAACTGTTTTTT.

The chain uses TRBV6-2 or TRBV6-3 and TRBJ2-7; TRBD2 agrees at 9 bases. The CDR3 extends over 14 amino acids. V lost 6 bases, J lost 0 bases, and 3 bases stayed unmatched. Germline V lookup: CDR1 MNHEY, CDR2 SVGEGT. The CDR3 sequence is CASSERGASYEQYF. For the CDR3, the DNA is TGTGCCAGCAGCGAGCGGGGGGCCTCCTACGAGCAGTACTTC.

V usage is TRBV19 and J usage is TRBJ1-5, with TRBD1 matching over 11 bases. The CDR3 consists of 14 residues. Germline V gene data show CDR1 as LNHDA and CDR2 as SQIVND (reference sequence). V gave up 9 bases and J gave up 3 bases; unmatched junction bases: 4. In DNA, the CDR3 is TGTGCCAGCAGGACAGGGGGCGACAATCAGCCCCAGCATTTT. Protein product: CASRTGGDNQPQHF.

This chain links TRBV30 with TRBJ2-7; 8 nucleotides align to TRBD2. V shed 1 base, J shed 6 bases, and the junction held 11 bases outside the gene matches. Germline V gene lookup returns CDR1 GTSNPN and CDR2 SVGIG (reference sequence). The CDR3 has 15 residues. The CDR3: CAWSGTAGGGGEQYF. The CDR3, as DNA: TGTGCCTGGAGTGGGACGGCGGGAGGAGGTGGCGAGCAGTACTTC.

The rearrangement uses TRBV5-5 and TRBJ2-1, with 9 bases that match TRBD1. The CDR3 consists of 14 residues. V lost 4 bases, J lost 4 bases, and 3 bases stayed unmatched. The V gene's germline CDR1 is SGHKS and CDR2 YYEKEE (reference sequence). CDR3 amino acids: CASSPGQGYNEQFF. The CDR3 DNA is TGTGCCAGCAGCCCGGGACAGGGTTACAATGAGCAGTTCTTC.

The chain joins TRBV4-2 to TRBJ1-4; D is ambiguous. V lost 4 bases, J lost 4 bases, and 16 bases lay in between. This CDR3 spans 16 amino acids. Germline V gives CDR1 LGHNA, CDR2 YNFKEQ. CDR3 sequence reads: CASSLTIRQINEKLFF. For the CDR3, the DNA is TGTGCCAGCAGCCTTACGATTAGGCAGATTAATGAAAAACTGTTTTTT.

The chain employs TRBV3-1 (or the pseudogene TRBV3-2) and TRBJ2-1, with 7 bases that match TRBD2. The CDR3 sequence is 15 residues long. In germline, CDR1 is LGHDT, CDR2 YNNKEL (reference sequence). J lost 2 bases, V lost 0 bases, and 1 base had no gene match. In nucleotides, the CDR3 is TGTGCCAGCAGCCAAGACCGGGGGGCCTACAATGAGCAGTTCTTC. It yields the protein CASSQDRGAYNEQFF.

This clone was picked up a small number of times. The chain combines TRBV5-4 with TRBJ1-2; 7 nucleotides match TRBD1. The germline gives CDR1 SGHNT, CDR2 YYREEE (reference sequence). The CDR3 has 15 amino acids. V was clipped by 3 bases and J by 0 bases; unmatched bases: 5. The CDR3 DNA follows: TGTGCCAGCAGCTCAGGACAGGCGTCTAACTATGGCTACACCTTC. It yields the protein CASSSGQASNYGYTF.

In its sample, this clone was seen a few times. The chain carries TRBV25-1 and TRBJ2-7; TRBD1 might be the D (5 bases). The V gene lost 2 bases and the J gene lost 5 bases, with 7 bases spanning the gap. The CDR3 is made up of 12 amino acids. Germline CDR1 reads MGHDK; CDR2 reads SYGVNS. This CDR3 reads CASSEQGNEQYF. For the CDR3, the DNA is TGTGCCAGCAGTGAACAGGGCAACGAGCAGTACTTC.

The chain recombines TRBV5-1 with TRBJ1-1, with D maybe TRBD1 (6 bases). This CDR3 spans 13 amino acids. Germline assignment: CDR1 SGHRS and CDR2 YFSETQ. Trimming removed 4 bases from V and 1 base from J, with 8 bases in between. The CDR3 DNA is TGCGCCAGCAGCCTGGACAGGAACACTGAAGCTTTCTTT. Amino acids: CASSLDRNTEAFF.